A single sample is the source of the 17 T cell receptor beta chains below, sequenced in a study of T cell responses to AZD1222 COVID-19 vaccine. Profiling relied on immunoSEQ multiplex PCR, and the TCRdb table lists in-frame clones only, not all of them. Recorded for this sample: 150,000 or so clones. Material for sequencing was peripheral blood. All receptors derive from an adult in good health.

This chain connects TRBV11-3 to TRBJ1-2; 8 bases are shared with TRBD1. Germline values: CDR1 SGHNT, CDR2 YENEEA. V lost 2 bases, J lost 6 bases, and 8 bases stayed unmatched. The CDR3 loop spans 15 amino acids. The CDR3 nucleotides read TGTGCCAGCAGCTTAATGAATACAGGGGGGAATGGCTACACCTTC. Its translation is CASSLMNTGGNGYTF.

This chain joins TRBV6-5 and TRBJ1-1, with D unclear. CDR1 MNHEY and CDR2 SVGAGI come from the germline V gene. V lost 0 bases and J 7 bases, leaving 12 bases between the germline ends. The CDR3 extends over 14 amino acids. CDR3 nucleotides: TGTGCCAGCAGTTACTCGAGGGCAGGACGTGAAGCTTTCTTT. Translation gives CASSYSRAGREAFF.

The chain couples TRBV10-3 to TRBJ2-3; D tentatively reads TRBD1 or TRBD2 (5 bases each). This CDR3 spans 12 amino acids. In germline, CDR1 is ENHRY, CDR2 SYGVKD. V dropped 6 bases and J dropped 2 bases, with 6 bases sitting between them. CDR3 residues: CAIRGDTDTQYF. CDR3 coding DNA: TGTGCCATCAGGGGGGACACAGATACGCAGTATTTT.

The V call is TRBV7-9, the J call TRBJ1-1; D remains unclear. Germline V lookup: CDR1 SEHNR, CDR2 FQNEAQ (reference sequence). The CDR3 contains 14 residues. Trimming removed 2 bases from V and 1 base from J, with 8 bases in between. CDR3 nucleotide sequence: TGTGCCAGCAGCTTATATACAGAGAACACTGAAGCTTTCTTT. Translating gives CASSLYTENTEAFF.

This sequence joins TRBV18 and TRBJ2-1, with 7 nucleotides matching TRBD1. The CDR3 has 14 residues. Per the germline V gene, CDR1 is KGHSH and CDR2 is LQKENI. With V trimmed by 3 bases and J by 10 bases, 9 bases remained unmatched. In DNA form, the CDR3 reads TGTGCCAGCTCACCCCAGCAGGGGGTCGACGAGCAGTTCTTC. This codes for CASSPQQGVDEQFF. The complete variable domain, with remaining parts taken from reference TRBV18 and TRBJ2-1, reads NAGVMQNPRHLVRRRGQEARLRCSPMKGHSHVYWYRQLPEEGLKFMVYLQKENIIDESGMPKERFSAEFPKEGPSILRIQQVVRGDSAAYFCASSPQQGVDEQFFGPGTRLTVL.

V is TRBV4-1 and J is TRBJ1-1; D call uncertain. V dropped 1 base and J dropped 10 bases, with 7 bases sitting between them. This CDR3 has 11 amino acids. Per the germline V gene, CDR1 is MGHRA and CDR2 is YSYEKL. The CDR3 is CASSQGVGAFF. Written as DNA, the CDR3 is TGCGCCAGCAGCCAAGGGGTAGGAGCTTTCTTT.

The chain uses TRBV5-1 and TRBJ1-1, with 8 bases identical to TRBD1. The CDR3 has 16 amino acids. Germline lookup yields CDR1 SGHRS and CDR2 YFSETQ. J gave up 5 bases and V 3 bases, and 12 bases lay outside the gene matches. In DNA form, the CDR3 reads TGCGCCAGCAGCTCCTCAGGGGGCGCCGGGGATACTGAAGCTTTCTTT. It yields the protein CASSSSGGAGDTEAFF.

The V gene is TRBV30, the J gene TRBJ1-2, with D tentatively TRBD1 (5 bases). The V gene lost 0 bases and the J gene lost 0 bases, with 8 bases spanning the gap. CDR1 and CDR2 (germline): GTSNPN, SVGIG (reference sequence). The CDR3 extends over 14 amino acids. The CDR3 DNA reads TGTGCCTGGAGTGTTGGGACCGCTAACTATGGCTACACCTTC. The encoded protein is CAWSVGTANYGYTF. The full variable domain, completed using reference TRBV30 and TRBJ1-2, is SQTIHQWPATLVQPVGSPLSLECTVEGTSNPNLYWYRQAAGRGLQLLFYSVGIGQISSEVPQNLSASRPQDRQFILSSKKLLLSDSGFYLCAWSVGTANYGYTFGSGTRLTVV.

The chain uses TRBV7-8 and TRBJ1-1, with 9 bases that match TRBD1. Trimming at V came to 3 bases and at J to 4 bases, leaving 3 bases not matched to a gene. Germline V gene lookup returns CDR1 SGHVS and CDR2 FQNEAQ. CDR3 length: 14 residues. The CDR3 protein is CASSFTDRGTEAFF. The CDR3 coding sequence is TGTGCCAGCAGCTTTACGGACAGGGGCACTGAAGCTTTCTTT.

In DNA form, the CDR3 reads TGTGCCAGCGCCCTTACGGACACAGCCTACGAGCAGTACTTC. Residues: CASALTDTAYEQYF. The chain combines TRBV7-6 with TRBJ2-7; D is perhaps TRBD1 (5 bases). Germline V gives CDR1 SGHVS, CDR2 FNYEAQ. The CDR3 sequence is 14 residues long. Trimming took 8 bases from V and 2 from J, leaving 16 bases between them.

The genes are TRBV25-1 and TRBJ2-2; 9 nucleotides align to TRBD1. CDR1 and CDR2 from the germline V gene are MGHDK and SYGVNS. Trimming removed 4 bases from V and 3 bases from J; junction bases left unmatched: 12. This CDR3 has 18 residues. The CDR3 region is CASSGDSGTGLYTGELFF. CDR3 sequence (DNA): TGTGCCAGCAGTGGGGATTCCGGGACAGGGCTCTACACCGGGGAGCTGTTTTTT.

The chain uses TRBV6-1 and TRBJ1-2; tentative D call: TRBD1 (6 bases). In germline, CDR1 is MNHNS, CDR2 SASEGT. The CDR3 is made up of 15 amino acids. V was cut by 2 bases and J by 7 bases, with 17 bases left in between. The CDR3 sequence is CASSETGFGVRGYTF. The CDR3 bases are TGTGCCAGCAGTGAAACAGGGTTTGGTGTACGTGGCTACACCTTC.

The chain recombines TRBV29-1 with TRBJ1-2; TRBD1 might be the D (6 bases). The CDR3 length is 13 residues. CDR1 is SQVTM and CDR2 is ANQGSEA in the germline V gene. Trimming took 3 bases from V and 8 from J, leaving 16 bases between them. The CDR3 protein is CSVEGGTGGGYTF. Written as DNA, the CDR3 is TGCAGCGTTGAGGGTGGGACGGGGGGCGGCTACACCTTC.

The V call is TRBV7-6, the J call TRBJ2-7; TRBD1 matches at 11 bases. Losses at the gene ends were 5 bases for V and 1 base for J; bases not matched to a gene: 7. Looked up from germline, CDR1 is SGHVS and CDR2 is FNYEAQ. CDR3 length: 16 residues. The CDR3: CASSVRDRGGSYEQYF. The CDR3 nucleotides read TGTGCCAGCAGCGTCCGGGACAGGGGGGGGTCCTACGAGCAGTACTTC.

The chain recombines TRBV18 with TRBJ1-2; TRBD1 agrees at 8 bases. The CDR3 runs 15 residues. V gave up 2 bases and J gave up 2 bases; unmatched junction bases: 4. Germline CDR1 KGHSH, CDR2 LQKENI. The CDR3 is CASSPGQGPNYGYTF. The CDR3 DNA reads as TGTGCCAGCTCACCAGGACAGGGCCCAAACTATGGCTACACCTTC.

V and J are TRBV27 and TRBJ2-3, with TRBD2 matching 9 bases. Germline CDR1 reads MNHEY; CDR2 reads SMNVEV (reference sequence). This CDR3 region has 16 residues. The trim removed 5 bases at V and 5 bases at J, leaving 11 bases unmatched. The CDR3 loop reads CASSRAGGPRGDTQYF. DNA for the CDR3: TGTGCCAGCAGTCGAGCGGGGGGCCCCCGGGGAGATACGCAGTATTTT.

The CDR3 coding sequence is TGTGCCAGTAGTTCAGACAGGGTGAACACTGAAGCTTTCTTT. Its translation is CASSSDRVNTEAFF. The chain couples TRBV19 to TRBJ1-1; 7 bases are shared with TRBD1. Germline CDR1 and CDR2: LNHDA and SQIVND (reference sequence). Losses at the gene ends were 5 bases for V and 0 bases for J; bases not matched to a gene: 3. The CDR3 extends over 14 amino acids.